What follows are 11 T cell receptor beta chains derived from one specimen sequenced in a study of identical twins (TCRdb year 2016). Receptor libraries were prepared by 5' RACE. These reads were obtained on an Illumina HiSeq 2000. TCRdb trimmed public reads at Q25 via fastp, called clones via MiXCR and kept in-frame beta chains. Every distinct CDR3 protein forms one entry, paired with its most common genes and DNA. The sample has about 490,000 distinct CDR3 sequences on record, 13% to 15% of them singletons. Less than 0.5% of the sample is taken by the ten largest. The same specimen was also included in a second study, on yellow fever vaccine responses in identical twins.

Sequencing was carried out using CD4+ T cells sorted from blood. All receptors derive from a woman between 18 and 29 years old in good health.

The J gene is TRBJ1-6, the V gene TRBV12-3 or TRBV12-4, with D possibly being TRBD1 (5 bases). V lost 7 bases and J 3 bases, leaving 10 bases between the germline ends. This CDR3 has 14 residues. CDR3 nucleotide sequence: TGTGCCAGCACCATGGGGGTCTATAATTCACCCCTCCACTTT. Its protein product is CASTMGVYNSPLHF.

In its sample, this clonotype was seen a few times. V gene TRBV11-2 combines with J gene TRBJ2-3, with D uncertain. This CDR3 has 13 residues. Trimming removed 4 bases at V and 1 base at J, with 6 bases between. CDR1 and CDR2 (germline): SGHAT, FQNNGV. CDR3 in amino acids: CASSWTRTDTQYF. The CDR3 DNA sequence: TGTGCCAGCAGCTGGACGCGCACAGATACGCAGTATTTT. Full variable domain (rest looked up from reference TRBV11-2 and TRBJ2-3): EAGVAQSPRYKIIEKRQSVAFWCNPISGHATLYWYQQILGQGPKLLIQFQNNGVVDDSQLPKDRFSAERLKGVDSTLKIQPAKLEDSAVYLCASSWTRTDTQYFGPGTRLTVL.

This clonotype appeared a few times. This chain connects TRBV7-2 to TRBJ2-1, with 7 bases identical to TRBD2. Unmatched junction bases numbered 15, after V lost 1 base and J lost 9 bases. Germline CDR1 and CDR2: SGHTA and FQGNSA. There are 17 residues in the CDR3. The CDR3 DNA is TGTGCCAGCAGCTTAGAGCGACTAGCTCCTGGGCTGGGTGAGCAGTTCTTC. This gives the protein CASSLERLAPGLGEQFF.

The CDR3 reads CASSPQASEQFF. Here the CDR3 DNA reads TGTGCCAGCTCACCACAAGCAAGTGAGCAGTTCTTC. This chain connects TRBV18 to TRBJ2-1; D unclear. Germline V gene data show CDR1 as KGHSH and CDR2 as LQKENI. The CDR3 spans 12 residues. V was clipped by 1 base and J by 9 bases, with 7 bases between them.

Ten or more counts support this clonotype. This sequence joins TRBV12-3 or TRBV12-4 and TRBJ2-3, with a weak D call TRBD2 (6 bases). The CDR3 spans 14 residues. Trimming cost V 3 bases and J 0 bases, with 7 bases left between them. The CDR3 nucleotides read TGTGCCAGCAGTTTCGGGACTAGCACAGATACGCAGTATTTT. It yields the protein CASSFGTSTDTQYF.

A few counts support this clonotype. The J gene is TRBJ1-1, the V gene TRBV3-1, with TRBD1 matching over 9 bases. Unmatched junction bases numbered 10, after V lost 5 bases and J lost 6 bases. The CDR3 runs 15 residues. Germline CDR1 and CDR2: LGHDT and YNNKEL (reference sequence). CDR3 protein: CASSYLQGAGAEAFF. The CDR3 DNA sequence: TGTGCCAGCAGCTACCTACAGGGGGCCGGGGCTGAAGCTTTCTTT.

The genes are TRBV6-5 and TRBJ1-1; no clear D. Looked up from germline, CDR1 is MNHEY and CDR2 is SVGAGI. This CDR3 is built from 15 residues. Trimming removed 4 bases at V and 0 bases at J, with 12 bases between. Written as DNA, the CDR3 is TGTGCCAGCAGTTTGATAGGACCCATGAACACTGAAGCTTTCTTT. Translation: CASSLIGPMNTEAFF.

The sample holds a few counts of this clonotype. The CDR3 protein is CASTQRGSLYNEQFF. Written as DNA, the CDR3 is TGTGCCAGCACCCAGAGGGGATCCCTCTACAATGAGCAGTTCTTC. The V and J genes are TRBV3-1 and TRBJ2-1; D may be TRBD1 or TRBD2 (5 bases each). The germline V and J ends were trimmed by 7 bases and 3 bases, with 16 bases remaining between them. The germline CDR1 and CDR2 sequences are LGHDT and YNNKEL (reference sequence). The CDR3 sequence is 15 residues long.

This clonotype has a handful of counts. V usage is TRBV5-6 and J usage is TRBJ2-7; D uncertain. The CDR3 totals 15 residues. Trimming pared 4 bases from V and 0 bases from J, leaving 14 bases between. Germline V CDR1 and CDR2: SGHDT, YYEEEE. The DNA for the CDR3 is TGTGCCAGCAGCCGAATGCGATCCGACTCCTACGAGCAGTACGTC. Its protein is CASSRMRSDSYEQYV.

Notes on this clonotype: An end of the junction differs from the germline gene, which may be a read error. The chain has TRBV20-1 and TRBJ1-2; weak D call: TRBD1 (6 bases). From germline, CDR1 is DFQATT and CDR2 SNEGSKA (reference sequence). The CDR3 runs 14 residues. The CDR3 reads CSAREPGHRYGYTF. CDR3 DNA: TGCAGTGCTCGAGAGCCGGGACACCGTTATGGCTACACCTTC.

CDR3 loop: CSARLAGIADEQFF. The CDR3 nucleotides read TGCAGTGCGAGACTAGCGGGTATCGCAGATGAGCAGTTCTTC. The rearrangement links TRBV20-1 to TRBJ2-1; 10 bases fit TRBD2. V trimming: 6 bases; J trimming: 8 bases; junction bases outside the gene matches: 10. The CDR3 is 14 residues long. From germline, CDR1 is DFQATT and CDR2 SNEGSKA (reference sequence).